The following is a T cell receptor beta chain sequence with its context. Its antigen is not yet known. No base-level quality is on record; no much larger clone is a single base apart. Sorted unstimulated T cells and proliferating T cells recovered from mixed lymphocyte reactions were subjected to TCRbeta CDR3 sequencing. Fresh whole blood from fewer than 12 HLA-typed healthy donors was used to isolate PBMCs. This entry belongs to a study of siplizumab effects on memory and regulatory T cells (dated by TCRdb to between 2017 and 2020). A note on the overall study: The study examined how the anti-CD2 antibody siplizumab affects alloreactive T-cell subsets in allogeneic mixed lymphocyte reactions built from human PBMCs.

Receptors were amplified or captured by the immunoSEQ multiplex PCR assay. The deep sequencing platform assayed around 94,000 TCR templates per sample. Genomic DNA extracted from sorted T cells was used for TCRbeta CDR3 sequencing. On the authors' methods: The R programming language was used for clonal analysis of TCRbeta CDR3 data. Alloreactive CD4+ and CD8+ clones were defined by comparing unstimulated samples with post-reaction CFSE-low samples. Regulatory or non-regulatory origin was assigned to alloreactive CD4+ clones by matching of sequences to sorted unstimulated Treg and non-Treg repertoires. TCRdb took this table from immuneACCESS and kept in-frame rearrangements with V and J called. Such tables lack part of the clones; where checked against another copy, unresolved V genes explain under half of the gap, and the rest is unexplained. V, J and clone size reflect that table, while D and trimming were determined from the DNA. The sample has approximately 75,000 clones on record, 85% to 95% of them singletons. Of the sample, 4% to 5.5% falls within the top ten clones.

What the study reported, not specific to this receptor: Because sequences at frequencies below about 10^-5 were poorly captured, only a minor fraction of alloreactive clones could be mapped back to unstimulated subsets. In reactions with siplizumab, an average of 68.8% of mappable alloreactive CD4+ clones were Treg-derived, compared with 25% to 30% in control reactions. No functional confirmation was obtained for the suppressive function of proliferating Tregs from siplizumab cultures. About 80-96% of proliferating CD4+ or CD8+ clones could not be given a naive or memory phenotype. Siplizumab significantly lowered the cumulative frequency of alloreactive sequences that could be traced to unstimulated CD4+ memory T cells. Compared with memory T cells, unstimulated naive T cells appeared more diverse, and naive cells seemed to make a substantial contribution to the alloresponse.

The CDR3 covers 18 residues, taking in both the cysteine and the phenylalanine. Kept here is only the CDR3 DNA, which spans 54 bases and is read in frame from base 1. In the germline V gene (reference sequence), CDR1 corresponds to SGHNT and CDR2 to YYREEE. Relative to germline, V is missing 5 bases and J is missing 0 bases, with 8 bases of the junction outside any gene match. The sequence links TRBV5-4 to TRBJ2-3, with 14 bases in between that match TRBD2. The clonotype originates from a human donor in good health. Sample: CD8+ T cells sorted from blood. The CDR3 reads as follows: CASRTGLAGGHSTDTQYF. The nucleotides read TGTGCCAGCAGGACTGGACTAGCGGGGGGCCACAGCACAGATACGCAGTATTTT.